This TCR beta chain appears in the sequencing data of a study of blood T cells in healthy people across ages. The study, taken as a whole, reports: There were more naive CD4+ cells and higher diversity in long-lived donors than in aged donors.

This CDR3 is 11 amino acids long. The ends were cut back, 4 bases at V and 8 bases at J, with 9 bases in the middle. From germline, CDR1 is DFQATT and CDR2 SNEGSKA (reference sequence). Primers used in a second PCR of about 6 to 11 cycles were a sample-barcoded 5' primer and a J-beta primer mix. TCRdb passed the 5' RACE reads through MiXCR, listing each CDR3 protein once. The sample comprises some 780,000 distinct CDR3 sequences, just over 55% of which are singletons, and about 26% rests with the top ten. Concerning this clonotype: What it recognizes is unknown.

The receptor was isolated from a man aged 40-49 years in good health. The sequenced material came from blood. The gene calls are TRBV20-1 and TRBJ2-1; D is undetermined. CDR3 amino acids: CSAKKGDEQFF. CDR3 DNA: TGCAGTGCTAAGAAGGGTGATGAGCAGTTCTTC.